This T cell receptor (beta chain) was sequenced in a study of PD-L1 blockade in urothelial cancer. Germline CDR1 is MNHEY and CDR2 is SMNVEV (reference sequence). V was trimmed by 1 base and J by 10 bases, leaving 11 bases between them. CDR3 length: 13 residues. Sequencing was performed with immunoSEQ multiplex PCR; in TCRdb, only in-frame clones are kept and a portion is missing. Counted here are more than 40,000 clones, approximately 85% occurring once; the ten biggest clones make up approximately 2%. This clone was seen only a few times. Time point here: pretreatment peripheral blood. The rearrangement uses TRBV27 and TRBJ2-1, with D perhaps TRBD2 (6 bases). The sample in question was PBMCs, obtained around atezolizumab (anti-PD-L1) treatment. The sequence was obtained from a man aged 50-59 years with urothelial cancer. CDR3 sequence: CASSLYPGDEQFF. The CDR3 nucleotides read TGTGCCAGCAGTTTATATCCGGGGGACGAGCAGTTCTTC.